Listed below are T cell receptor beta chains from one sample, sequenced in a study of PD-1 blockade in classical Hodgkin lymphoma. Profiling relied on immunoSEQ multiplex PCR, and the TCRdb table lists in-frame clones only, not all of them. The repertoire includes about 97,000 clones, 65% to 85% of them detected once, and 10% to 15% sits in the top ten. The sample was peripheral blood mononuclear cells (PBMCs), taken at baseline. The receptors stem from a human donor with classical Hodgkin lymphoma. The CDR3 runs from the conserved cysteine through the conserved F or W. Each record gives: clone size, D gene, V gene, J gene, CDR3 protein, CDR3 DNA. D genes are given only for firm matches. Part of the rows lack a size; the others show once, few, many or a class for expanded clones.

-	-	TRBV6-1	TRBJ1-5	CASSEGTPYQPQHF	TGTGCCAGCAGTGAAGGGACACCTTATCAGCCCCAGCATTTT
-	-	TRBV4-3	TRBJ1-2	CASSQDRGGAVYGYTF	TGCGCCAGCAGCCAAGATAGGGGGGGCGCGGTCTATGGCTACACCTTC
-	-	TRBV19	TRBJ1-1	CASSMAPDTEAFF	TGTGCCAGTAGTATGGCCCCCGATACTGAAGCTTTCTTT
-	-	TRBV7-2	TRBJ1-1	CASSFPLNTEAFF	TGTGCCAGCAGCTTTCCCCTGAACACTGAAGCTTTCTTT
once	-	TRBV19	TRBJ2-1	CASSIVVQRSYNEQFF	TGTGCCAGTAGTATAGTCGTGCAAAGGTCCTACAATGAGCAGTTCTTC
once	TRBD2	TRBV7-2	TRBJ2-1	CASSLSPGLAYNEQFF	TGTGCCAGCAGCTTAAGCCCGGGACTAGCTTACAATGAGCAGTTCTTC
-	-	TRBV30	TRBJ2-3	CAWNVLSDTQYF	TGTGCCTGGAATGTCCTTTCAGATACGCAGTATTTT
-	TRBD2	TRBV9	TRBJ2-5	CASSAGAGGPEGQYF	TGTGCCAGCAGCGCCGGAGCGGGAGGGCCCGAGGGCCAGTACTTC
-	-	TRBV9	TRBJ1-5	CASSVDGNQPQHF	TGTGCCAGCAGCGTAGATGGTAATCAGCCCCAGCATTTT
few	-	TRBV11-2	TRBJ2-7	CASSHLGGRISYEQYF	TGTGCCAGCAGCCACTTGGGGGGCAGAATTTCCTACGAGCAGTACTTC
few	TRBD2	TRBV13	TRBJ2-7	CASSSTASGRSSEEQYF	TGTGCCAGCAGCTCGACGGCTAGCGGGAGGAGTTCCGAGGAGCAGTACTTC
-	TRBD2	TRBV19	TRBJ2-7	CASSIGFRGASGTYEQYF	TGTGCCAGTAGTATAGGGTTCCGGGGTGCTAGCGGAACCTACGAGCAGTACTTC
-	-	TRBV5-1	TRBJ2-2	CASSTTEGGELFF	TGCGCCAGCAGCACGACCGAAGGAGGGGAGCTGTTTTTT
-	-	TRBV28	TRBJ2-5	CASSATGMGAGETQYF	TGTGCCAGCAGTGCCACAGGGATGGGGGCTGGGGAGACCCAGTACTTC
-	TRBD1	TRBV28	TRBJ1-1	CASSLTGSEAFF	TGTGCCAGCAGTCTGACAGGGAGTGAAGCTTTCTTT
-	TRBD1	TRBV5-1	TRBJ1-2	CASSLVGTGVGYTF	TGCGCCAGCAGCTTGGTAGGGACAGGGGTTGGCTACACCTTC
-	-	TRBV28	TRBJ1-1	CASSFGRTTEAFF	TGTGCCAGCAGCTTTGGGCGGACTACTGAAGCTTTCTTT
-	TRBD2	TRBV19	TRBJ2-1	CASSIDPPSGRRYNEQFF	TGTGCCAGTAGTATAGATCCCCCTAGCGGGAGGCGCTACAATGAGCAGTTCTTC
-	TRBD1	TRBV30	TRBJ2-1	CAWSSGQGANEQFF	TGTGCCTGGAGTTCGGGACAGGGGGCGAATGAGCAGTTCTTC
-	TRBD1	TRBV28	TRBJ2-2	CASNRQGYGGELFF	TGTGCCAGCAATAGACAGGGGTACGGCGGGGAGCTGTTTTTT
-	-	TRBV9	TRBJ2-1	CASSPGLFNEQFF	TGTGCCAGCAGCCCGGGACTCTTCAATGAGCAGTTCTTC
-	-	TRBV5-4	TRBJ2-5	CASSFKSGGGQETQYF	TGTGCCAGCAGCTTCAAATCAGGGGGGGGCCAAGAGACCCAGTACTTC
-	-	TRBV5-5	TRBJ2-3	CASSLSAAGPEADTQYF	TGTGCCAGCAGCTTGTCGGCAGCGGGTCCCGAGGCAGATACGCAGTATTTT
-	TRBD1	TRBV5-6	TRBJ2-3	CASSSGQGSDTQYF	TGTGCCAGCAGCTCGGGACAGGGTTCGGATACGCAGTATTTT
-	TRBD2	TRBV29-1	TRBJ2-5	CSVTIAGVSETQYF	TGCAGCGTGACAATAGCGGGAGTCAGTGAGACCCAGTACTTC
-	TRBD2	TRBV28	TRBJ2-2	CASSSPGLAGVVGELFF	TGTGCCAGCAGCTCCCCCGGGCTAGCGGGAGTGGTCGGGGAGCTGTTTTTT
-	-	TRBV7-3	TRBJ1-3	CASSLTAGSGNTIYF	TGCGCCAGCAGCTTAACGGCGGGGTCTGGAAACACCATATATTTT
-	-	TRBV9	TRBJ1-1	CASSQSRGAGNTEAFF	TGTGCCAGCAGCCAATCTCGGGGGGCCGGGAACACTGAAGCTTTCTTT
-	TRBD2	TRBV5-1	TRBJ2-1	CASSSSGDYNEQFF	TGCGCCAGCAGCTCTAGCGGGGACTACAATGAGCAGTTCTTC
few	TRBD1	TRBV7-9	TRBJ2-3	CASSSRTGGIDTQYF	TGTGCCAGCAGCTCCAGGACAGGGGGCATCGATACGCAGTATTTT
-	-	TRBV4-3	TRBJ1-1	CASSPALLEGTAEAFF	TGCGCCAGCAGCCCCGCGCTTTTAGAGGGTACCGCTGAAGCTTTCTTT
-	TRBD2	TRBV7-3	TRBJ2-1	CASSPLPGGLGEQFF	TGTGCCAGCAGCCCCCTCCCGGGAGGGCTGGGTGAGCAGTTCTTC
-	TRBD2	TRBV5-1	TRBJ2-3	CASSPYSSGSSTDTQYF	TGCGCCAGCAGCCCTTATTCTAGCGGGTCTAGCACAGATACGCAGTATTTT
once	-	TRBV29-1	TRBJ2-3	CSVDGGTDTQYF	TGCAGCGTTGACGGGGGCACAGATACGCAGTATTTT
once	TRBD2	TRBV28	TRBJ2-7	CASSPSGGRRGEQYF	TGTGCCAGCAGTCCTTCGGGAGGGAGAAGGGGCGAGCAGTACTTC
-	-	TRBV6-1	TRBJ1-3	CASSEAWEVVGGNTIYF	TGTGCCAGCAGTGAAGCATGGGAGGTCGTTGGTGGAAACACCATATATTTT